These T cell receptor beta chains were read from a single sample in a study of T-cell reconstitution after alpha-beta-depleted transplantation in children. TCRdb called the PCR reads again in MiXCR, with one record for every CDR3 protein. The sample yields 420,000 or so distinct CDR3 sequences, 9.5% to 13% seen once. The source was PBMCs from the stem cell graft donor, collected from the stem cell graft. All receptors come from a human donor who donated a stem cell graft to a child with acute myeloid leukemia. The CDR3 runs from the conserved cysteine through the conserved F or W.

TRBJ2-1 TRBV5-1 CASSHEGGSSYNEQFF
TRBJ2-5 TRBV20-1 CSARGRGTSGLQETQYF
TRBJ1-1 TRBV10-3 CAISVQGVIAEAFF
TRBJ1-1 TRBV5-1 CASSLDRGRGTEAFF
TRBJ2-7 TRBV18 CASSPPFTGGRGEQYF
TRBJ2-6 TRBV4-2 CASSQGEGVPSSGANVLTF
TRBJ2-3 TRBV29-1 CSLLGQGGVIDTQYF
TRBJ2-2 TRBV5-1 CASSSPPLTSGTKNTGELFF
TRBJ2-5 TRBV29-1 CSVEAMTTQETQYF
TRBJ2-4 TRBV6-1 CASSDGAQRNIQYF
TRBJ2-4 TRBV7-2 CASSLGQGLAKNIQYF
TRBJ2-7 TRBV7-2 CASTNEGLRSSYEQYF
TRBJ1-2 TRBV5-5 CASGRPGGYGYTF
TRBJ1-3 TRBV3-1 CASSQQAGNTIYF
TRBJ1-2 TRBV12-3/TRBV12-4 CASTSYKGYGYTF
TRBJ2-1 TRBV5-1 CASSARESSYNEQFF
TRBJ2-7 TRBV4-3 CASSQDRGTELTYEQYF
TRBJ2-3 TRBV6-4 CASSVGTDTDTQYF
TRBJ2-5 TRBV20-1 CSARTGVGETQYF
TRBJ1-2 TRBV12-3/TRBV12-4 CASRGGFSDGYTF
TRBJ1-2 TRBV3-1 CASSQETGTYGYTF
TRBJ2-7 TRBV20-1 CCARKGLAGEVRGEQYF
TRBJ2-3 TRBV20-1 CSATAGGTSTDTQYF
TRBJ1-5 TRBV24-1 CATSVPLGQVPQPQHF
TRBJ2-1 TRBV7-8 CASSPLVAPYNEQFF
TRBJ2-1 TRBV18 CASSRRGQSNEQFF
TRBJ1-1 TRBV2 CASGGIFGNTEAFF
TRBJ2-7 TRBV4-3 CASSQDRRTDKFYEQYF
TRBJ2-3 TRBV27 CASSLGTSWLGTDTQYF
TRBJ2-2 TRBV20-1 CSGSSAGELFF
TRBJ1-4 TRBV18 CASSPGATNEKLFF
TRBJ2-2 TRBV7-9 CASSHTLDLDDTGELFF
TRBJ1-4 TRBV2 CASSDSNYATNEKLFF
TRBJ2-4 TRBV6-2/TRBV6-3 CASSYSGTSGTGNIQYF
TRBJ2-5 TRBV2 CATQRGETQYF
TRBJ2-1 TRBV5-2 CAMGPGRLSYNEQFF
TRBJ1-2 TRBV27 CASSWTASNYGYTF